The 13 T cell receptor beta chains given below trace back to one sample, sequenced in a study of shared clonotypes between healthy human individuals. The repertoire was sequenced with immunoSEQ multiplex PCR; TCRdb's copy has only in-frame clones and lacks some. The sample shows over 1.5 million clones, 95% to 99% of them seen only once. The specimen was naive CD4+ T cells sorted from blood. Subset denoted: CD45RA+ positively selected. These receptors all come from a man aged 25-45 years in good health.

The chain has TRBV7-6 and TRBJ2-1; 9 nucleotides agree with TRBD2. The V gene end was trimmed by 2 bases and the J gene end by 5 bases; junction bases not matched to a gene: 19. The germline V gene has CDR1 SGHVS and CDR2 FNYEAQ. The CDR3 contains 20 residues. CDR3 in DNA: TGTGCCAGCAGCTTAATCGGTTTAGCTAGCGGGAAGGGGGCACACAATGAGCAGTTCTTC. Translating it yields CASSLIGLASGKGAHNEQFF.

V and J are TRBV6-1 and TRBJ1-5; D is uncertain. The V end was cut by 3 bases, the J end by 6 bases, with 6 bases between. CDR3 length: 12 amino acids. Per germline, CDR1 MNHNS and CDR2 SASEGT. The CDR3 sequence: CASSDSLQPQHF. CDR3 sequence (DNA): TGTGCCAGCAGTGACAGTCTTCAGCCCCAGCATTTT.

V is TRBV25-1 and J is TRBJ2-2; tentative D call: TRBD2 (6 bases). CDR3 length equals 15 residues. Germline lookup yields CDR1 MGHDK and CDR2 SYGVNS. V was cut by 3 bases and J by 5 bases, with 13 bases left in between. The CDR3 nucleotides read TGTGCCAGCAGTGAGCAGAACCTAGCGACCGGGGAGCTGTTTTTT. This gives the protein CASSEQNLATGELFF. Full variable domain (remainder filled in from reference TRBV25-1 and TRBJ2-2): EADIYQTPRYLVIGTGKKITLECSQTMGHDKMYWYQQDPGMELHLIHYSYGVNSTEKGDLSSESTVSRIRTEHFPLTLESARPSHTSQYLCASSEQNLATGELFFGEGSRLTVL.

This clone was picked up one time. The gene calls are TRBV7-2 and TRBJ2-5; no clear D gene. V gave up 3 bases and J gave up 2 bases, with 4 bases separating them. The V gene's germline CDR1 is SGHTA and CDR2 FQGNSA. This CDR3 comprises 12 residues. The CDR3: CASSFEQETQYF. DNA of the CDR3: TGTGCCAGCAGCTTTGAGCAAGAGACCCAGTACTTC.

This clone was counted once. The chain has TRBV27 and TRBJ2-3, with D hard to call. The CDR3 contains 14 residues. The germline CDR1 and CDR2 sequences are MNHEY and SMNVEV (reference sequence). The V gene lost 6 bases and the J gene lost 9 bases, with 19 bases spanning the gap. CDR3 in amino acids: CASRLRLWVLTQYF. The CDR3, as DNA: TGTGCCAGCAGGCTTCGACTCTGGGTCTTGACGCAGTATTTT.

The CDR3 loop reads CASRSEGQGKYQETQYF. DNA for the CDR3: TGTGCCAGCAGGAGCGAGGGACAGGGAAAGTACCAAGAGACCCAGTACTTC. The chain joins TRBV11-2 to TRBJ2-5; 9 nucleotides match TRBD1. Looked up from germline, CDR1 is SGHAT and CDR2 is FQNNGV. CDR3 length equals 17 residues. The junction had 11 bases not matched to a gene; V was cut back by 6 bases and J by 0 bases.

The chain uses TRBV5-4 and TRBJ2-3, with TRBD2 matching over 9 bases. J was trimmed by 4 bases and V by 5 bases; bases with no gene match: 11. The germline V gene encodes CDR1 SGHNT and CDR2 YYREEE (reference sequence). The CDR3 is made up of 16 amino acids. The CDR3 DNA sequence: TGTGCCAGCAGGGTTAGCGGGAGTGTGCCCCCAGATACGCAGTATTTT. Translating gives CASRVSGSVPPDTQYF. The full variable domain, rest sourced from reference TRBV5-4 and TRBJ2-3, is ETGVTQSPTHLIKTRGQQVTLRCSSQSGHNTVSWYQQALGQGPQFIFQYYREEENGRGNFPPRFSGLQFPNYSSELNVNALELDDSALYLCASRVSGSVPPDTQYFGPGTRLTVL.

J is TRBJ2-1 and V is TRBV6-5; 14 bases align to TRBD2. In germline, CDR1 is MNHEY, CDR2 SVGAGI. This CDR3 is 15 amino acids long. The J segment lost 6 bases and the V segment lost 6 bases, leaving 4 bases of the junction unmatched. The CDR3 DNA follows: TGTGCCAGCAGCCGGGGACTAGCGGGAGTCAATGAGCAGTTCTTC. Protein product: CASSRGLAGVNEQFF.

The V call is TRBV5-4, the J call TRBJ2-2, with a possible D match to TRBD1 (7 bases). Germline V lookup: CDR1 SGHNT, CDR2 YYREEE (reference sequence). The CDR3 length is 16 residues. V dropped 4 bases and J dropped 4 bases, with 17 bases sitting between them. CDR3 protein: CASSEARGRGTGELFF. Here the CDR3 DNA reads TGTGCCAGCAGCGAAGCAAGGGGGCGGGGCACCGGGGAGCTGTTTTTT.

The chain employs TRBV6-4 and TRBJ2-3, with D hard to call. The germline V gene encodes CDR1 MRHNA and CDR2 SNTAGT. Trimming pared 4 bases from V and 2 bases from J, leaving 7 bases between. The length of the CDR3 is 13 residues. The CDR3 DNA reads TGTGCCAGCAGTGTCGACAACACAGATACGCAGTATTTT. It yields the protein CASSVDNTDTQYF.

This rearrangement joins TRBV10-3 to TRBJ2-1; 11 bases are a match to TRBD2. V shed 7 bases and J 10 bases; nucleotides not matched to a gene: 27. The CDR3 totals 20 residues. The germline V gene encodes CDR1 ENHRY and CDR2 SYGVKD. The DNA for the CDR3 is TGTGCCATCACCGGACGGACTAGCGGGCCCGAGGCGGGGTCTCGCGAGGAGCAGTTCTTC. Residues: CAITGRTSGPEAGSREEQFF.

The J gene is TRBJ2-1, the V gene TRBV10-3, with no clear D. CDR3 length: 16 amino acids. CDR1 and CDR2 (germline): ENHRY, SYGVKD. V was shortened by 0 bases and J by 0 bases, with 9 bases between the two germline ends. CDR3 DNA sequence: TGTGCCATCAGTGAGTCCCTTGTAGGCTCCTACAATGAGCAGTTCTTC. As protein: CAISESLVGSYNEQFF.

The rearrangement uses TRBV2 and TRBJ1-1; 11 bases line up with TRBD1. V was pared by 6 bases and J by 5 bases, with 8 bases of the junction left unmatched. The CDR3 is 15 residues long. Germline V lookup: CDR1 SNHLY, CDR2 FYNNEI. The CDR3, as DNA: TGTGCCAGCAGCCCCGGGACAGGGGGAGGGACTGAAGCTTTCTTT. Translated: CASSPGTGGGTEAFF.